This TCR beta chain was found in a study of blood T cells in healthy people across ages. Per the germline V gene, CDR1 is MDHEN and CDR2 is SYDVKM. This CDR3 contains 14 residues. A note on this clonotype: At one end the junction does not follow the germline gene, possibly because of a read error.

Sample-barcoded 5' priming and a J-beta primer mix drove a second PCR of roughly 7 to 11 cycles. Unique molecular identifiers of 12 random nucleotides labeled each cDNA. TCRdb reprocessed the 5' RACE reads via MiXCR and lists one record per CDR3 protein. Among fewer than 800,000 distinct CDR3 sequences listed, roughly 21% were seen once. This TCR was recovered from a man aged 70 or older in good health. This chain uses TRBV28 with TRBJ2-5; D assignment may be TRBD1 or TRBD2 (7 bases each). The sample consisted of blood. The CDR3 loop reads CACSSTGTKETQYF. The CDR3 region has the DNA TGTGCCTGCAGTTCGACAGGGACTAAAGAGACCCAGTACTTC.